Sequencing of this TCR beta chain was carried out in a study of T cells in Graves' hyperthyroidism and ophthalmopathy. Regarding the study as a whole: Blood also showed most of the thyroid clonotypes that were expanded above 0.001.

Germline V gene data show CDR1 as MNHEY and CDR2 as SMNVEV (reference sequence). This CDR3 spans 16 amino acids. The V segment lost 2 bases and the J segment 1 base; nucleotides outside the gene matches: 5. Turning to this clonotype: The target antigen is unknown.

TCR beta CDR3 sequences were amplified from RNA transcripts. A set of HTBI primers served as the primers for a first-round RT-PCR of the TCR CDR3. TCRdb reanalysed the multiplex PCR reads using MiXCR and keeps one entry per CDR3 protein. Here the sample spans around 400,000 distinct CDR3 sequences, approximately 15% being singletons. The chain couples TRBV27 to TRBJ2-3; 8 nucleotides line up with TRBD2. The sample consisted of blood. The source of this sequence is a woman in her late teens or twenties with Graves' hyperthyroidism that later progressed to Graves' ophthalmopathy. This CDR3 is CASSLLAGTRTDTQYF. For the CDR3, the DNA is TGTGCCAGCAGTTTACTAGCGGGTACTCGCACAGATACGCAGTATTTT.